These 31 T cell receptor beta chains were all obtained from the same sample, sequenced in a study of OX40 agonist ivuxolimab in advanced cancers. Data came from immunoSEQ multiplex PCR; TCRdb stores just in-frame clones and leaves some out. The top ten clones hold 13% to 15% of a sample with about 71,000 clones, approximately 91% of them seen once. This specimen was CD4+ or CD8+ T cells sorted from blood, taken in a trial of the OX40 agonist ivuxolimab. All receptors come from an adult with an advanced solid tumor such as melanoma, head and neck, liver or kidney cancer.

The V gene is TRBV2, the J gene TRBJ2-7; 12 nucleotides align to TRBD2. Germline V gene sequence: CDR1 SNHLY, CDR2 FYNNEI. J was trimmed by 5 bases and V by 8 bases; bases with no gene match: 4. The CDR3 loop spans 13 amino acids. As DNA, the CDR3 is TGTGCCAGCTCGAGACTAGCGGGAGACGAGCAGTACTTC. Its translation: CASSRLAGDEQYF.

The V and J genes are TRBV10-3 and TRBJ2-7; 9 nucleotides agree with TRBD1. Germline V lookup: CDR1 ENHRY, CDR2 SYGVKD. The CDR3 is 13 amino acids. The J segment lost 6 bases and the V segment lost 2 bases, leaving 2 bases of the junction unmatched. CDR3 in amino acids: CAISEPDRGEQYF. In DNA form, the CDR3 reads TGTGCCATCAGTGAGCCGGACAGGGGCGAGCAGTACTTC.

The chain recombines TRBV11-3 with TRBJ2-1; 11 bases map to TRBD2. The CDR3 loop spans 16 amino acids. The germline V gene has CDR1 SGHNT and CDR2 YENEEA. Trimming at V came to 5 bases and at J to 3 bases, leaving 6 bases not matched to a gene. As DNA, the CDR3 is TGTGCCAGCAGCCGTAGCGGGAGGGCCGGCTACAATGAGCAGTTCTTC. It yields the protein CASSRSGRAGYNEQFF.

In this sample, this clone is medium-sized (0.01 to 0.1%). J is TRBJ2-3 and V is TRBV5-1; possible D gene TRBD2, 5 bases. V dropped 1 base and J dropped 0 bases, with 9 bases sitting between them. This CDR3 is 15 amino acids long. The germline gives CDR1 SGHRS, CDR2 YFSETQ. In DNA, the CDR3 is TGCGCCAGCAGCTTGAGCGGTCACAGCACAGATACGCAGTATTTT. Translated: CASSLSGHSTDTQYF.

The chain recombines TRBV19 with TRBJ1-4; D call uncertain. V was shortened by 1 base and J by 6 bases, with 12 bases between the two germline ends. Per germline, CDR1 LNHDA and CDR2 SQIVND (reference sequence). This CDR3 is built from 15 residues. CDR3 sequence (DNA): TGTGCCAGTAGTATAGGGGCAGGAGATCATGAAAAACTGTTTTTT. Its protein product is CASSIGAGDHEKLFF.

CDR3 sequence (DNA): TGTGCCAGCGGACAGGGGGTACTCGAGCAGTACTTC. This encodes CASGQGVLEQYF. V and J are TRBV2 and TRBJ2-7; 10 bases fit TRBD1. This CDR3 is built from 12 residues. From germline, CDR1 is SNHLY and CDR2 FYNNEI. Trimming removed 8 bases from V and 6 bases from J; junction bases left unmatched: 4. Full variable domain (missing parts from reference TRBV2 and TRBJ2-7): EPEVTQTPSHQVTQMGQEVILRCVPISNHLYFYWYRQILGQKVEFLVSFYNNEISEKSEIFDDQFSVERPDGSNFTLKIRSTKLEDSAMYFCASGQGVLEQYFGPGTRLTVT.

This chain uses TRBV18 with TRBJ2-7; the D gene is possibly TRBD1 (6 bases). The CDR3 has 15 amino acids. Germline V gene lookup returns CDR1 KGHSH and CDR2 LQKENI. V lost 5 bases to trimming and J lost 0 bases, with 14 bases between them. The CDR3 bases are TGTGCCAGCTCAGAGGGACATAAGGACTCCTACGAGCAGTACTTC. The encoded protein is CASSEGHKDSYEQYF.

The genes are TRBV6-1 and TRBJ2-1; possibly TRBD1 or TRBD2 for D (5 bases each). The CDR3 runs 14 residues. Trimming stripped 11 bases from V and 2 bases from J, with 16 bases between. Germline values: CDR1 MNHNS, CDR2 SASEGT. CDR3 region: CASSRDEAYNEQFF. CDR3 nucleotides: TGTGCCTCCTCCCGGGACGAGGCCTACAATGAGCAGTTCTTC.

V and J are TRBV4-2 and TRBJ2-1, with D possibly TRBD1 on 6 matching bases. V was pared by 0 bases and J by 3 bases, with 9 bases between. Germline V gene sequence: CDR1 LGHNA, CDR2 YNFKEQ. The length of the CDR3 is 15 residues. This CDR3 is CASSQEEGGYNEQFF. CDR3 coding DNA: TGTGCCAGCAGCCAAGAAGAAGGGGGCTACAATGAGCAGTTCTTC.

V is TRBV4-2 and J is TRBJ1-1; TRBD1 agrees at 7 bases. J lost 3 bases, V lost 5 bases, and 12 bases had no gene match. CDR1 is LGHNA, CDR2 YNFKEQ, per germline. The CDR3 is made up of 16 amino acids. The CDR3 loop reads CASSYNGQVIDTEAFF. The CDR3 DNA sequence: TGTGCCAGCAGCTACAATGGACAGGTAATCGACACTGAAGCTTTCTTT.

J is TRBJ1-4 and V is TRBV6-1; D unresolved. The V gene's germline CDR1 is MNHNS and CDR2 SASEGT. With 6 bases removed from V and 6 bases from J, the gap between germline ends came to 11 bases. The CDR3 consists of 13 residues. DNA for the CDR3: TGTGCCAGCAGCGACCCGGGAGATGAAAAACTGTTTTTT. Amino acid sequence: CASSDPGDEKLFF.

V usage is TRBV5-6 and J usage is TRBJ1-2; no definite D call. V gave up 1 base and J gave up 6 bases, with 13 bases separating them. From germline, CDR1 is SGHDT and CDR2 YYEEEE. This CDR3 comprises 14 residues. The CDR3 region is CASSLPEREDGYTF. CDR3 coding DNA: TGTGCCAGCAGCTTGCCCGAAAGAGAAGATGGCTACACCTTC.

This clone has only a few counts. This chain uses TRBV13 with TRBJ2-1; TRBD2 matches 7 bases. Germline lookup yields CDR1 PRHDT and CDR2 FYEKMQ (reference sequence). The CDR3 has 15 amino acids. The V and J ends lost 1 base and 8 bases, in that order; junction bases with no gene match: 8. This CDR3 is CASSLEAGVFDEQFF. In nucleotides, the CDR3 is TGTGCCAGCAGCTTAGAGGCGGGAGTCTTTGATGAGCAGTTCTTC.

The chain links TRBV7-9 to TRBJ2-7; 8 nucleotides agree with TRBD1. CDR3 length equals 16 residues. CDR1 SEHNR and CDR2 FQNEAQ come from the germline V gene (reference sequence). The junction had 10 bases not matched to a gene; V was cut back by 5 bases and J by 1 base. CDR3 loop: CASSHPAGTGSYEQYF. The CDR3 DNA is TGTGCCAGCAGCCACCCAGCCGGGACAGGATCCTACGAGCAGTACTTC.

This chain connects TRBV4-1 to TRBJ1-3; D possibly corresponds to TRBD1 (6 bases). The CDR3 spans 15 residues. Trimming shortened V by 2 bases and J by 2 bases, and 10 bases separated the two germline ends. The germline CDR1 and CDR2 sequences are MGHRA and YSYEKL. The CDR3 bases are TGCGCCAGCAGCCAATCGCCAGGGGCTGGAAACACCATATATTTT. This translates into CASSQSPGAGNTIYF.

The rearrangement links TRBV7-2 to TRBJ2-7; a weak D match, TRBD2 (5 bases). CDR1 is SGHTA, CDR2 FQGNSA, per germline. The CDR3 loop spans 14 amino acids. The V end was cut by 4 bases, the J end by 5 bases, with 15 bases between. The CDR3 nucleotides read TGTGCCAGCAGCTCGATCGGGATGGTGCACGAGCAGTACTTC. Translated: CASSSIGMVHEQYF.

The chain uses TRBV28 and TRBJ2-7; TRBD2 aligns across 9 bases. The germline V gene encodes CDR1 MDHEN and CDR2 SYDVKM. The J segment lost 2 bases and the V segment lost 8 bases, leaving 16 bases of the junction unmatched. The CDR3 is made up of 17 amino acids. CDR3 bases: TGTGCCAGCGCACGACCCGGACTAGCGACCAGAGCCTACGAGCAGTACTTC. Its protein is CASARPGLATRAYEQYF. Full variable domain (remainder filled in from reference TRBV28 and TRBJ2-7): DVKVTQSSRYLVKRTGEKVFLECVQDMDHENMFWYRQDPGLGLRLIYFSYDVKMKEKGDIPEGYSVSREKKERFSLILESASTNQTSMYLCASARPGLATRAYEQYFGPGTRLTVT.

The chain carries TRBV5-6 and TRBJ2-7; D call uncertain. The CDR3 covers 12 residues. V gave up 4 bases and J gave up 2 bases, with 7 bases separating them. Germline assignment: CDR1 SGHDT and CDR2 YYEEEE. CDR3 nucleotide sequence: TGTGCCAGCAGCACTGCAGCCTACGAGCAGTACTTC. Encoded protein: CASSTAAYEQYF.

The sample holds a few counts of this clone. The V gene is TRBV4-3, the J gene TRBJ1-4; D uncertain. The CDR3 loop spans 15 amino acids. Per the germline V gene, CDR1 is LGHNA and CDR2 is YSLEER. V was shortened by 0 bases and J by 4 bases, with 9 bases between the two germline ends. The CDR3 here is CASSQDYGSNEKLFF. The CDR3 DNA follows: TGCGCCAGCAGCCAAGATTATGGTAGTAATGAAAAACTGTTTTTT.

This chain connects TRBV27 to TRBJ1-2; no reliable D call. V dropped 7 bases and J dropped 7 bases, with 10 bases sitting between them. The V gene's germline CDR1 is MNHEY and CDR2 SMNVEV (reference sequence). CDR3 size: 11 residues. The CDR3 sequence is CASMGGFGYTF. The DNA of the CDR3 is TGTGCCAGCATGGGAGGGTTTGGCTACACCTTC.

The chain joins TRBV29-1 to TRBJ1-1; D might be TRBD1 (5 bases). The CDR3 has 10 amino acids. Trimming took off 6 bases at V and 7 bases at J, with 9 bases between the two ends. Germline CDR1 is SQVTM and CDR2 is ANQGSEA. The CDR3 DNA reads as TGCAGCGTCCTTGACAGTGAAGCTTTCTTT. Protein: CSVLDSEAFF.

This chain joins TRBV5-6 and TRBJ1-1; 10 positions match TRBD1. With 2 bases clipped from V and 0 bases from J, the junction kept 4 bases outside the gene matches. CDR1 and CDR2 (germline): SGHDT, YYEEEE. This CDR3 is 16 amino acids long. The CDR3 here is CASSFRDRGLNTEAFF. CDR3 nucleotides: TGTGCCAGCAGCTTCCGGGACAGGGGACTGAACACTGAAGCTTTCTTT.

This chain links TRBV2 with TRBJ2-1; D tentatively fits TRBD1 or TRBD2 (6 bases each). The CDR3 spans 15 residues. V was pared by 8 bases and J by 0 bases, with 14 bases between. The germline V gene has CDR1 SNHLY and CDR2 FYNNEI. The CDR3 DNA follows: TGTGCCAGCGGGGAAGGAGGGGGCTCCTACAATGAGCAGTTCTTC. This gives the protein CASGEGGGSYNEQFF.

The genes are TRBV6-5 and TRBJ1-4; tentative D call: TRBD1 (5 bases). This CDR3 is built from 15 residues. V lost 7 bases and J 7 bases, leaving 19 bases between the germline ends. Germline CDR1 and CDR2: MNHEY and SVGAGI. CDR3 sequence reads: CASTSGRGGSEKLFF. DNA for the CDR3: TGTGCCAGCACGTCCGGACGTGGGGGAAGTGAAAAACTGTTTTTT.

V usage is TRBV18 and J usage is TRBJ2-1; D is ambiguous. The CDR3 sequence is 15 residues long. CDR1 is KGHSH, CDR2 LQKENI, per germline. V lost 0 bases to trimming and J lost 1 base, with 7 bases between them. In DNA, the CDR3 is TGTGCCAGCTCACCACCGCCAGCGTCCTACAATGAGCAGTTCTTC. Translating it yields CASSPPPASYNEQFF.

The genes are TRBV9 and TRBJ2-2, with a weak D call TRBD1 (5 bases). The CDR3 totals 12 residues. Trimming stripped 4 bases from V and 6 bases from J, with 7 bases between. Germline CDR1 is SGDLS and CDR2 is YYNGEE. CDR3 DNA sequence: TGTGCCAGCAGCTCAGGGTCCGGGGAGCTGTTTTTT. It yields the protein CASSSGSGELFF.

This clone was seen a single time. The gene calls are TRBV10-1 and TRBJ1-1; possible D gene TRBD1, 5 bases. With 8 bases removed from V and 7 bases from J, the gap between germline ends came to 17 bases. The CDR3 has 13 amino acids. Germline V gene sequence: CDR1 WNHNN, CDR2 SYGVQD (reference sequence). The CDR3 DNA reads TGCGCCAGCGCAGACAGCAAGGAGATTGAAGCTTTCTTT. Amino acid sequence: CASADSKEIEAFF.

DNA for the CDR3: TGTGCCAGCAGCTTACCGGGACAGGGGAATGAAAAACTGTTTTTT. Translation gives CASSLPGQGNEKLFF. This rearrangement joins TRBV5-4 to TRBJ1-4; 10 bases are shared with TRBD1. Germline CDR1 is SGHNT and CDR2 is YYREEE (reference sequence). The CDR3 sequence is 15 residues long. The junction had 3 bases not matched to a gene; V was cut back by 2 bases and J by 5 bases.

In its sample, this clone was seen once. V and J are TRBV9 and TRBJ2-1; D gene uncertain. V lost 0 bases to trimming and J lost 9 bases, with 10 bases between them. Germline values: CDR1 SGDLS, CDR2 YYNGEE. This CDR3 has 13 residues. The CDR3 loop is CASSVAAIREQFF. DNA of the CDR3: TGTGCCAGCAGCGTAGCTGCGATCCGTGAGCAGTTCTTC.

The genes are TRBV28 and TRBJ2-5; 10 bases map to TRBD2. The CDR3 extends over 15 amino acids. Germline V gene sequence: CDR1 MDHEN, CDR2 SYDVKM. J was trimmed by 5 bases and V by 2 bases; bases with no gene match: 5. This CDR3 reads CASSLASGSYETQYF. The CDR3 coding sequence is TGTGCCAGCAGTTTAGCTAGCGGGAGTTATGAGACCCAGTACTTC.

In DNA form, the CDR3 reads TGCAGCGTTGATATGACTAGCGGGAGGAATGAGCAGTTCTTC. Its protein product is CSVDMTSGRNEQFF. The chain employs TRBV29-1 and TRBJ2-1; 13 bases are shared with TRBD2. This CDR3 is built from 14 residues. CDR1 is SQVTM, CDR2 ANQGSEA, per germline. V lost 3 bases and J lost 7; bases outside the gene matches: 3.